Given below is one TCR beta chain in context. Its antigen remains unknown. The data stem from a study of cytomegalovirus exposure and HLA in healthy donors. Study outcomes and limitations: Later analysis indicated greater clonal expansion among HLA-associated TCR beta chains than among equally common other chains.

This PCR relied on a set of 60 Vbeta primers and 13 Jbeta primers. The method was immunoSEQ multiplex PCR; TCRdb's version includes in-frame clones alone and lacks a portion of them. Of about 130,000 clones detected, roughly four fifths appear once; the ten largest clones hold over 1%. There are 15 residues in the CDR3. Germline-derived CDR1 and CDR2 are SGHNT and YYREEE (reference sequence). V lost 3 bases and J lost 6; bases outside the gene matches: 8. Sequencing was performed on PBMCs. This sequence joins TRBV5-4 and TRBJ2-3, with 9 bases identical to TRBD1. This TCR was recovered from a boy aged 5 to 17 in good health and CMV-seronegative. The CDR3 nucleotides are TGTGCCAGCAGCTCGGAAAGGACAGGGGCGGATACGCAGTATTTT. This sequence encodes CASSSERTGADTQYF.